These 32 T cell receptor beta chains came from one sample sequenced in a study of blood T cell repertoires in COVID-19. Using immunoSEQ multiplex PCR, the repertoire was profiled, and TCRdb retains in-frame clones only, with some absent. The sample carries about 150,000 clones, approximately 80% recorded once. Sequenced input: peripheral blood. Source of these receptors: a woman of 80 years or more with COVID-19, enrolled during active disease.

The chain links TRBV28 to TRBJ1-1, with D possibly TRBD1 on 6 matching bases. This CDR3 spans 17 amino acids. Germline CDR1 MDHEN, CDR2 SYDVKM. V lost 5 bases to trimming and J lost 4 bases, with 23 bases between them. CDR3 residues: CASSRPPGTSVGTEAFF. The CDR3 DNA follows: TGTGCCAGCAGTAGACCCCCCGGGACAAGCGTGGGCACTGAAGCTTTCTTT.

The CDR3 nucleotides read TGTGCCAGCAGCTCGCTTGGAGGGTACGAGCAGTACTTC. The encoded protein is CASSSLGGYEQYF. V gene TRBV6-5 combines with J gene TRBJ2-7; perhaps TRBD2 as D (6 bases). This CDR3 spans 13 amino acids. Germline loops: CDR1 MNHEY, CDR2 SVGAGI. The germline V and J ends were trimmed by 6 bases and 4 bases, with 13 bases remaining between them.

This clone was detected only once. V is TRBV7-9 and J is TRBJ2-3, with 8 bases identical to TRBD2. V gave up 6 bases and J gave up 8 bases; unmatched junction bases: 13. The germline V gene encodes CDR1 SEHNR and CDR2 FQNEAQ (reference sequence). This CDR3 contains 15 residues. CDR3 DNA: TGTGCCAGCAGACCGGGACTAGGACAAGAAGGTACGCAGTATTTT. Its translation: CASRPGLGQEGTQYF. Full variable domain (rest looked up from reference TRBV7-9 and TRBJ2-3): DTGVSQNPRHKITKRGQNVTFRCDPISEHNRLYWYRQTLGQGPEFLTYFQNEAQLEKSRLLSDRFSAERPKGSFSTLEIQRTEQGDSAMYLCASRPGLGQEGTQYFGPGTRLTVL.

This clone was seen more than once but under ten times. CDR3 protein: CASSGDGRPYQNNYGYTF. DNA of the CDR3: TGTGCCAGCAGCGGGGACGGGAGGCCCTACCAAAACAACTATGGCTACACCTTC. The genes are TRBV7-9 and TRBJ1-2; D is possibly TRBD1 (5 bases). V dropped 5 bases and J dropped 2 bases, with 24 bases sitting between them. This CDR3 is 18 amino acids long. Per germline, CDR1 SEHNR and CDR2 FQNEAQ (reference sequence).

The chain joins TRBV7-8 to TRBJ1-2; TRBD1 is a possible D gene (6 bases). Germline V gene lookup returns CDR1 SGHVS and CDR2 FQNEAQ. This CDR3 has 15 residues. Between the trimmed V and J ends, which lost 1 base and 13 bases, there was a span of 22 bases. The DNA of the CDR3 is TGTGCCAGCAGCTTAGTGTCCCCCGAGCAGGGGACCTTCACCTTC. This gives the protein CASSLVSPEQGTFTF.

V is TRBV29-1 and J is TRBJ1-2, with D unresolved. There are 12 residues in the CDR3. V lost 4 bases and J 6 bases, leaving 12 bases between the germline ends. The germline V gene encodes CDR1 SQVTM and CDR2 ANQGSEA. Here the CDR3 DNA reads TGCAGCGTTGGGGTCAGTCTAGATGGCTACACCTTC. Protein product: CSVGVSLDGYTF. The whole variable domain, filled in from reference TRBV29-1 and TRBJ1-2, reads SAVISQKPSRDICQRGTSLTIQCQVDSQVTMMFWYRQQPGQSLTLIATANQGSEATYESGFVIDKFPISRPNLTFSTLTVSNMSPEDSSIYLCSVGVSLDGYTFGSGTRLTVV.

A remark on this clone: One end of the junction varies from germline; a read error may be responsible. The chain employs TRBV2 and TRBJ2-7; no definite D call. CDR1 and CDR2 from the germline V gene are SNHLY and FYNNEI. The CDR3 is 12 amino acids. CDR3 protein: CASREGSREQYF. The CDR3 nucleotides are TGTGCCAGCAGGGAAGGATCTCGGGAGCAGTACTTC.

The chain combines TRBV5-1 with TRBJ2-3, with 10 bases aligning to TRBD2. CDR1 and CDR2 from the germline V gene are SGHRS and YFSETQ. V dropped 7 bases and J dropped 1; count of bases not matched to a gene: 9. The CDR3 runs to 16 residues. The CDR3 reads CASGPSGSHRTDTQYF. CDR3 bases: TGCGCCAGCGGGCCTAGCGGGAGCCATCGCACAGATACGCAGTATTTT.

This chain joins TRBV6-1 and TRBJ1-2; tentative D call: TRBD1 (5 bases). V lost 1 base to trimming and J lost 3 bases, with 15 bases between them. Germline V lookup: CDR1 MNHNS, CDR2 SASEGT. The CDR3 consists of 16 residues. The CDR3 sequence is CASSEVSGRGDYGYTF. In DNA, the CDR3 is TGTGCCAGCAGTGAAGTATCAGGGAGGGGTGACTATGGCTACACCTTC.

The CDR3 region has the DNA TGTGCCAGCAGTTACGTCGAGGACTCCTACAATGAGCAGTTCTTC. It translates to CASSYVEDSYNEQFF. J is TRBJ2-1 and V is TRBV6-2 or TRBV6-3; D remains unclear. With 2 bases removed from V and 0 bases from J, the gap between germline ends came to 8 bases. Germline loops: CDR1 MNHEY, CDR2 SVGEGT. The CDR3 consists of 15 residues.

The CDR3 spells CASSFGSGTMTGELFF. The CDR3 nucleotides read TGTGCCAGCAGCTTCGGGTCTGGGACAATGACCGGGGAGCTGTTTTTT. J is TRBJ2-2 and V is TRBV11-2; D might be TRBD1 (6 bases). From germline, CDR1 is SGHAT and CDR2 FQNNGV. V was shortened by 3 bases and J by 5 bases, with 16 bases between the two germline ends. The CDR3 loop spans 16 amino acids.

J is TRBJ2-3 and V is TRBV5-5; 8 bases map to TRBD2. Per the germline V gene, CDR1 is SGHKS and CDR2 is YYEKEE (reference sequence). V lost 0 bases to trimming and J lost 1 base; unmatched junction nucleotides: 4. This CDR3 has 16 amino acids. The CDR3 DNA is TGTGCCAGCAGCTTGGCCCCAGCGGGGGGCACAGATACGCAGTATTTT. The encoded protein is CASSLAPAGGTDTQYF.

This chain joins TRBV5-1 and TRBJ2-1; 7 bases map to TRBD2. This CDR3 spans 15 amino acids. The V and J ends lost 2 bases and 9 bases, in that order; junction bases with no gene match: 11. From germline, CDR1 is SGHRS and CDR2 YFSETQ. For the CDR3, the DNA is TGCGCCAGCAGCTTAACAGCGGGGAGTGGGCGTGAGCAGTTCTTC. Translating it yields CASSLTAGSGREQFF.

The chain joins TRBV6-1 to TRBJ1-5; D might be TRBD1 (6 bases). Trimming pared 2 bases from V and 1 base from J, leaving 6 bases between. Germline assignment: CDR1 MNHNS and CDR2 SASEGT. The CDR3 is 14 amino acids. The CDR3 protein is CASSERGSNQPQHF. The CDR3 DNA reads as TGTGCCAGCAGTGAAAGGGGGAGCAATCAGCCCCAGCATTTT.

The chain has TRBV5-1 and TRBJ2-4; perhaps TRBD2 as D (6 bases). The CDR3 runs to 15 residues. Germline V gene sequence: CDR1 SGHRS, CDR2 YFSETQ. V was trimmed by 3 bases and J by 6 bases, leaving 16 bases between them. The CDR3 loop reads CASSSDSGTLNIQYF. The CDR3 nucleotides are TGCGCCAGCAGCTCTGATTCCGGGACTCTAAACATTCAGTACTTC.

The gene calls are TRBV18 and TRBJ1-5; D unclear. V lost 5 bases and J lost 1, with 9 bases in between. The CDR3 runs to 14 residues. CDR1 is KGHSH and CDR2 is LQKENI in the germline V gene. The CDR3 is CASSLPGSNQPQHF. In DNA form, the CDR3 reads TGTGCCAGCTCATTACCGGGGAGCAATCAGCCCCAGCATTTT. The complete variable domain, with remaining parts taken from reference TRBV18 and TRBJ1-5, reads NAGVMQNPRHLVRRRGQEARLRCSPMKGHSHVYWYRQLPEEGLKFMVYLQKENIIDESGMPKERFSAEFPKEGPSILRIQQVVRGDSAAYFCASSLPGSNQPQHFGDGTRLSIL.

This clone has just one count. The rearrangement links TRBV19 to TRBJ2-1; 11 positions agree with TRBD2. This CDR3 spans 17 amino acids. Trimming removed 7 bases from V and 1 base from J; junction bases left unmatched: 9. Germline V lookup: CDR1 LNHDA, CDR2 SQIVND (reference sequence). The chain's CDR3 is CASTPGIAGGSYNEQFF. The DNA for the CDR3 is TGTGCCAGTACCCCAGGGATAGCGGGGGGGTCCTACAATGAGCAGTTCTTC.

J is TRBJ1-4 and V is TRBV2; D ambiguous. Germline V gene sequence: CDR1 SNHLY, CDR2 FYNNEI. The CDR3 extends over 16 amino acids. The ends were cut back, 2 bases at V and 0 bases at J, with 10 bases in the middle. CDR3 bases: TGTGCCAGCAGTGAATCCGGGGTTGCAACTAATGAAAAACTGTTTTTT. Translated: CASSESGVATNEKLFF.

The chain carries TRBV6-1 and TRBJ2-1; 8 bases align to TRBD2. This CDR3 contains 18 residues. CDR1 MNHNS and CDR2 SASEGT come from the germline V gene. Trimming cost V 4 bases and J 3 bases; bases outside gene matches: 14. Here the CDR3 reads CASSVSLAGGFLYNEQFF. The CDR3 nucleotides are TGTGCCAGCAGTGTGAGTCTGGCGGGGGGATTCCTCTACAATGAGCAGTTCTTC.

The V and J genes are TRBV5-1 and TRBJ1-2; TRBD1 matches 8 bases. CDR1 is SGHRS and CDR2 is YFSETQ in the germline V gene. Unmatched junction bases numbered 13, after V lost 4 bases and J lost 8 bases. This CDR3 region has 15 residues. The CDR3 DNA is TGCGCCAGCAGCCCATTGTCCAGGGGGCAGGACGGCTACACCTTC. Translation gives CASSPLSRGQDGYTF.

The chain links TRBV12-3 or TRBV12-4 to TRBJ2-5, with D perhaps matching TRBD2 (6 bases). With 5 bases removed from V and 1 base from J, the gap between germline ends came to 8 bases. CDR3 length: 13 amino acids. For the CDR3, the DNA is TGTGCCAGCAGTCGGGACTCCCAAGAGACCCAGTACTTC. As protein: CASSRDSQETQYF.

This clone has only a few counts. V and J are TRBV7-9 and TRBJ2-5, with a possible D match to TRBD2 (5 bases). Germline V gene data show CDR1 as SEHNR and CDR2 as FQNEAQ (reference sequence). V was cut by 6 bases and J by 7 bases, with 12 bases left in between. CDR3 size: 12 residues. This chain's CDR3 is CASRGDVGTQYF. The CDR3 DNA reads as TGTGCCAGCAGGGGAGACGTTGGGACCCAGTACTTC.

The chain recombines TRBV6-5 with TRBJ1-3; possible D gene TRBD1, 5 bases. CDR3 length equals 13 residues. Germline CDR1 is MNHEY and CDR2 is SVGAGI. Trimming cost V 7 bases and J 3 bases, with 10 bases left between them. The DNA for the CDR3 is TGTGCCAGCACCGACAGAGGTGGAAACACCATATATTTT. Protein: CASTDRGGNTIYF.

The chain joins TRBV27 to TRBJ1-2; D gene uncertain. The germline V gene has CDR1 MNHEY and CDR2 SMNVEV (reference sequence). This CDR3 has 13 residues. Trimming took 8 bases from V and 4 from J, leaving 14 bases between them. The CDR3 region is CASSPRTFYGYTF. The CDR3, as DNA: TGTGCCAGCTCGCCGCGGACTTTCTATGGCTACACCTTC.

The chain carries TRBV6-5 and TRBJ2-5, with TRBD1 matching over 9 bases. This CDR3 spans 14 amino acids. Germline V lookup: CDR1 MNHEY, CDR2 SVGAGI. V lost 6 bases to trimming and J lost 3 bases; unmatched junction nucleotides: 5. CDR3 sequence: CASSLRQGEETQYF. The CDR3 DNA reads as TGTGCCAGCAGCTTACGACAGGGGGAAGAGACCCAGTACTTC.

As regards this clone: Other nucleotide sequences in the sample specify the same CDR3. V usage is TRBV19 and J usage is TRBJ2-7; 8 nucleotides agree with TRBD1. J lost 4 bases, V lost 5 bases, and 7 bases had no gene match. This CDR3 is 14 amino acids long. Germline CDR1 is LNHDA and CDR2 is SQIVND (reference sequence). This CDR3 reads CASSPGQGPYEQYF. Here the CDR3 DNA reads TGTGCCAGTAGTCCAGGACAGGGCCCATACGAGCAGTACTTC.

V gene TRBV6-5 combines with J gene TRBJ2-3; 7 bases map to TRBD2. The CDR3 spans 16 residues. V trimming: 0 bases; J trimming: 3 bases; junction bases outside the gene matches: 6. Germline V CDR1 and CDR2: MNHEY, SVGAGI. The chain's CDR3 is CASSYSGGIRTDTQYF. The DNA of the CDR3 is TGTGCCAGCAGTTACTCCGGGGGGATTAGGACAGATACGCAGTATTTT.

V and J are TRBV5-4 and TRBJ1-5; 8 bases align to TRBD1. Looked up from germline, CDR1 is SGHNT and CDR2 is YYREEE (reference sequence). This CDR3 has 14 amino acids. V lost 4 bases to trimming and J lost 7 bases; unmatched junction nucleotides: 7. CDR3 DNA: TGTGCCAGCAGCCCGGACAGGGTTGGACAGCCCCAGCATTTT. This translates into CASSPDRVGQPQHF.

This rearrangement joins TRBV18 to TRBJ1-5; the D is unclear. This CDR3 spans 15 amino acids. With 2 bases removed from V and 3 bases from J, the gap between germline ends came to 11 bases. Germline assignment: CDR1 KGHSH and CDR2 LQKENI. Here the CDR3 reads CASSPNRDTNQPQHF. The CDR3 DNA sequence: TGTGCCAGCTCACCAAATCGCGACACCAATCAGCCCCAGCATTTT.

The chain uses TRBV10-1 and TRBJ1-2, with 7 nucleotides matching TRBD1. CDR3 length: 13 amino acids. The germline V gene encodes CDR1 WNHNN and CDR2 SYGVQD (reference sequence). Trimming removed 5 bases from V and 4 bases from J; junction bases left unmatched: 4. The CDR3 DNA sequence: TGCGCCAGCAGTCCGGGACAGACCTATGGCTACACCTTC. Translating gives CASSPGQTYGYTF.

The chain uses TRBV15 and TRBJ2-3, with 9 nucleotides matching TRBD2. With V trimmed by 0 bases and J by 3 bases, 7 bases remained unmatched. This CDR3 has 17 residues. Germline values: CDR1 LNHNV, CDR2 YYDKDF (reference sequence). Here the CDR3 DNA reads TGTGCCACCAGCAGAGATCTCTTAAGCGGGAGGACAGATACGCAGTATTTT. Its protein product is CATSRDLLSGRTDTQYF.

The V and J genes are TRBV7-8 and TRBJ1-2; unclear D gene. This CDR3 spans 14 amino acids. V was shortened by 2 bases and J by 8 bases, with 15 bases between the two germline ends. CDR1 and CDR2 (germline): SGHVS, FQNEAQ. The CDR3 sequence: CASSLMAGYRGYTF. The CDR3 region has the DNA TGTGCCAGCAGCTTAATGGCGGGATATCGGGGCTACACCTTC.